The clone carrying this T cell receptor (beta chain) showed up many times. Noted time point: patch test 2, 6 weeks after DPC sensitization. This sample's treatment: therapeutic diphenylcyclopropenone sensitization with weekly scalp DPC. The starting material, unfractionated whole blood, was used for total RNA extraction. Germline CDR1 reads SGHVS; CDR2 reads FQNEAQ. V lost 3 bases, J lost 3 bases, and 13 bases stayed unmatched. The CDR3 is made up of 18 amino acids. The sample comes from a study of human T cells and chemical hapten exposure. Via MiXCR, TCRdb re-called the RACE reads, giving one row per CDR3 protein. The sample records around 99,000 distinct CDR3 sequences, 9.5% to 12% being singletons.

The sample consisted of whole blood, taken in connection with sensitization to the hapten diphenylcyclopropenone (DPC). The rearrangement links TRBV7-8 to TRBJ1-4; 7 bases map to TRBD1. The sequence was collected from a man aged 35-49 years with alopecia areata. Some clones in this sample may be carry-over from other donors' samples. The CDR3 DNA sequence: TGTGCCAGCAGCTTGGTTAGGGGGCGAATGGGTTCTAATGAAAAACTGTTTTTT. Amino acids: CASSLVRGRMGSNEKLFF.